Each of the 31 T cell receptor beta chains below was sequenced from the same sample in a study of shared clonotypes between healthy human individuals. The repertoire was sequenced with immunoSEQ multiplex PCR; TCRdb's copy has only in-frame clones and lacks some. This table has 1.5 million to 2.5 million clones, approximately 94% appearing once. CD45RO-negative cells were positively selected for CCR7, leaving out terminally differentiated effector memory CD45RA+ cells. Sequencing used naive CD8+ T cells sorted from blood. These receptors came from a man between 18 and 35 years old in good health.

J is TRBJ2-7 and V is TRBV27; TRBD1 might be the D (5 bases). V was cut by 7 bases and J by 2 bases, with 12 bases left in between. The germline CDR1 and CDR2 sequences are MNHEY and SMNVEV (reference sequence). The CDR3 contains 13 residues. DNA of the CDR3: TGTGCCAGCAAAGGGGTCTTCACCTACGAGCAGTACTTC. Translation gives CASKGVFTYEQYF.

Of note for this clone: The same CDR3 also results from other DNA sequences found in this sample. The V and J genes are TRBV27 and TRBJ1-4; 7 positions match TRBD1. After removal of 3 bases from V and 8 bases from J, the junction contained 3 bases not matched to a gene. Germline V gene sequence: CDR1 MNHEY, CDR2 SMNVEV (reference sequence). This CDR3 is 13 amino acids long. CDR3 nucleotides: TGTGCCAGCAGTTTGCAGGGGGACGAAAAACTGTTTTTT. It translates to CASSLQGDEKLFF.

The chain joins TRBV19 to TRBJ2-7; D perhaps matches TRBD1 (6 bases). CDR1 is LNHDA and CDR2 is SQIVND in the germline V gene (reference sequence). The CDR3 covers 13 residues. V was trimmed by 7 bases and J by 0 bases, leaving 10 bases between them. In DNA form, the CDR3 reads TGTGCCAGTAAGCAGGGGAGCTCCTACGAGCAGTACTTC. Its translation is CASKQGSSYEQYF.

J is TRBJ1-4 and V is TRBV4-3; 8 nucleotides match TRBD1. Trimming cost V 4 bases and J 5 bases; bases outside gene matches: 9. Germline V gene data show CDR1 as LGHNA and CDR2 as YSLEER. This CDR3 has 16 residues. The CDR3 here is CASSPTRTGTNEKLFF. The CDR3 DNA is TGCGCCAGCAGCCCAACCCGGACAGGGACAAATGAAAAACTGTTTTTT.

This rearrangement joins TRBV30 to TRBJ2-3; the D is unclear. Trimming took 2 bases from V and 2 from J, leaving 14 bases between them. In germline, CDR1 is GTSNPN, CDR2 SVGIG (reference sequence). This CDR3 is built from 15 residues. The CDR3 loop is CAWSQENTYTDTQYF. The CDR3 coding sequence is TGTGCCTGGAGTCAGGAGAATACTTACACAGATACGCAGTATTTT.

Here the CDR3 reads CASSFRQGSPDTQYF. The CDR3, as DNA: TGTGCCAGCAGTTTTAGACAGGGTAGCCCAGATACGCAGTATTTT. The chain joins TRBV27 to TRBJ2-3; TRBD1 matches 7 bases. This CDR3 contains 15 residues. After removal of 3 bases from V and 4 bases from J, the junction contained 7 bases not matched to a gene. Germline lookup yields CDR1 MNHEY and CDR2 SMNVEV (reference sequence).

V is TRBV28 and J is TRBJ1-2; 9 nucleotides match TRBD1. This CDR3 is built from 14 residues. Germline values: CDR1 MDHEN, CDR2 SYDVKM. J gave up 6 bases and V 3 bases, and 5 bases lay outside the gene matches. This chain's CDR3 is CASSFPGTGNGYTF. The DNA of the CDR3 is TGTGCCAGCAGTTTCCCCGGGACAGGGAATGGCTACACCTTC.

The gene calls are TRBV25-1 and TRBJ2-3; 13 bases are a match to TRBD2. V was pared by 6 bases and J by 0 bases, with 9 bases of the junction left unmatched. The CDR3 sequence is 18 residues long. The germline V gene encodes CDR1 MGHDK and CDR2 SYGVNS. CDR3 DNA: TGTGCCAGCAGCCGTGGACTAGCGGGAGAGTCTAGCACAGATACGCAGTATTTT. Amino acids: CASSRGLAGESSTDTQYF.

This chain links TRBV29-1 with TRBJ2-1, with 8 positions matching TRBD1. CDR3 length: 16 amino acids. CDR1 SQVTM and CDR2 ANQGSEA come from the germline V gene. The J segment lost 4 bases and the V segment lost 2 bases, leaving 10 bases of the junction unmatched. CDR3 residues: CSVENFEGQVYNEQFF. The CDR3 nucleotides are TGCAGCGTTGAAAATTTCGAGGGACAGGTATACAATGAGCAGTTCTTC.

The CDR3 loop reads CASSLGGPTYSTDEDTQYF. For the CDR3, the DNA is TGTGCCAGCAGCTTAGGCGGACCTACTTATAGCACAGACGAGGATACGCAGTATTTT. The rearrangement uses TRBV7-9 and TRBJ2-3, with D uncertain. The V end was cut by 1 base, the J end by 6 bases, with 26 bases between. The germline V gene encodes CDR1 SEHNR and CDR2 FQNEAQ (reference sequence). The CDR3 loop spans 19 amino acids.

This sequence joins TRBV30 and TRBJ2-7, with 8 bases identical to TRBD1. V shed 5 bases and J 3 bases; nucleotides not matched to a gene: 12. The CDR3 length is 15 residues. CDR1 is GTSNPN, CDR2 SVGIG, per germline (reference sequence). The DNA for the CDR3 is TGTGCCTGGGGACTGGCAGGGGGCCTTCTCTACGAGCAGTACTTC. It codes for CAWGLAGGLLYEQYF.

The chain joins TRBV6-6 to TRBJ1-4; maybe TRBD1 (6 bases). Germline V gene lookup returns CDR1 MNHNY and CDR2 SVGAGI (reference sequence). The CDR3 loop spans 15 amino acids. With 6 bases removed from V and 7 bases from J, the gap between germline ends came to 18 bases. The CDR3 reads CASSSRTVPSEKLFF. CDR3 bases: TGTGCCAGCAGCTCCCGGACAGTTCCTAGTGAAAAACTGTTTTTT.

As for this clone: The same CDR3 also results from other DNA sequences found in this sample. The rearrangement joins TRBV7-9 to TRBJ2-7; 11 bases agree with TRBD1. Germline lookup yields CDR1 SEHNR and CDR2 FQNEAQ (reference sequence). With V trimmed by 5 bases and J by 4 bases, 4 bases remained unmatched. The CDR3 sequence is 14 residues long. In DNA, the CDR3 is TGTGCCAGCAGCCAGGACAGGGGGCTGTACGAGCAGTACTTC. This translates into CASSQDRGLYEQYF.

V gene TRBV7-9 combines with J gene TRBJ2-7, with 7 bases identical to TRBD2. The CDR3 consists of 16 residues. Germline assignment: CDR1 SEHNR and CDR2 FQNEAQ (reference sequence). Trimming removed 7 bases from V and 6 bases from J; junction bases left unmatched: 18. The CDR3: CASTKGSGVDRGEQYF. CDR3 DNA: TGTGCCAGCACCAAGGGGAGCGGGGTGGACCGGGGCGAGCAGTACTTC.

The chain employs TRBV2 and TRBJ2-3; a weak D match, TRBD2 (5 bases). The V gene lost 2 bases and the J gene lost 4 bases, with 7 bases spanning the gap. Germline values: CDR1 SNHLY, CDR2 FYNNEI. CDR3 length: 13 residues. The DNA of the CDR3 is TGTGCCAGCAGTGAACGGGGAGCAGATACGCAGTATTTT. Translated: CASSERGADTQYF.

This CDR3 reads CASSLYSPGTANQPQHF. The CDR3 coding sequence is TGTGCCAGCAGTTTATACTCCCCCGGGACAGCTAATCAGCCCCAGCATTTT. J is TRBJ1-5 and V is TRBV27; 7 positions match TRBD1. The CDR3 covers 17 residues. Losses at the gene ends were 1 base for V and 4 bases for J; bases not matched to a gene: 10. Germline V gene data show CDR1 as MNHEY and CDR2 as SMNVEV (reference sequence).

V is TRBV2 and J is TRBJ1-5; a weak D match, TRBD1 (6 bases). V was clipped by 5 bases and J by 3 bases, with 11 bases between them. Per the germline V gene, CDR1 is SNHLY and CDR2 is FYNNEI. The CDR3 totals 14 residues. Here the CDR3 DNA reads TGTGCCAGCAGTACCACAGGGCTCAATCAGCCCCAGCATTTT. It translates to CASSTTGLNQPQHF.

The J gene is TRBJ2-2, the V gene TRBV19; D remains unclear. Germline V gene lookup returns CDR1 LNHDA and CDR2 SQIVND (reference sequence). Trimming cost V 3 bases and J 2 bases, with 10 bases left between them. The length of the CDR3 is 15 residues. The CDR3 bases are TGTGCCAGTAGTATGTTTGACGGTAACACCGGGGAGCTGTTTTTT. It translates to CASSMFDGNTGELFF.

V is TRBV12-5 and J is TRBJ2-7, with 7 bases that match TRBD1. This CDR3 is 13 amino acids long. Trimming at V came to 5 bases and at J to 6 bases, leaving 7 bases not matched to a gene. Germline V gene data show CDR1 as LGHNT and CDR2 as FRNRAP. The CDR3 DNA reads as TGTGCTAGTGGTCCCGGGACAGAGATCGAGCAGTACTTC. It specifies CASGPGTEIEQYF.

The genes are TRBV27 and TRBJ1-6; D remains unclear. Between the trimmed V and J ends, which lost 2 bases and 6 bases, there was a span of 14 bases. The CDR3 has 16 residues. Germline CDR1 is MNHEY and CDR2 is SMNVEV (reference sequence). The CDR3: CASSLNGWAGNSPLHF. For the CDR3, the DNA is TGTGCCAGCAGTTTAAATGGCTGGGCAGGTAATTCACCCCTCCACTTT.

The chain is built from TRBV9 and TRBJ2-7, with 8 bases lining up with TRBD1. The CDR3 runs 16 residues. Unmatched junction bases numbered 10, after V lost 0 bases and J lost 5 bases. Germline CDR1 and CDR2: SGDLS and YYNGEE. The CDR3 reads CASSVDQGQGANEQYF. DNA for the CDR3: TGTGCCAGCAGCGTAGATCAGGGGCAGGGGGCAAACGAGCAGTACTTC.

The chain carries TRBV19 and TRBJ2-3, with a possible D match to TRBD1 (5 bases). V was shortened by 0 bases and J by 15 bases, with 19 bases between the two germline ends. Germline V gene sequence: CDR1 LNHDA, CDR2 SQIVND (reference sequence). This CDR3 is 14 amino acids long. Here the CDR3 DNA reads TGTGCCAGTAGTATAGATCTATATAATCCAGGGCCCTATTTT. Its translation: CASSIDLYNPGPYF. The entire variable domain, with the rest obtained from reference TRBV19 and TRBJ2-3, is as follows: DGGITQSPKYLFRKEGQNVTLSCEQNLNHDAMYWYRQDPGQGLRLIYYSQIVNDFQKGDIAEGYSVSREKKESFPLTVTSAQKNPTAFYLCASSIDLYNPGPYFGPGTRLTVL.

V and J are TRBV11-2 and TRBJ2-3; D gene ambiguous. Trimming pared 1 base from V and 0 bases from J, leaving 11 bases between. The germline gives CDR1 SGHAT, CDR2 FQNNGV. This CDR3 spans 16 amino acids. The CDR3 sequence: CASSLGLGRSTDTQYF. Here the CDR3 DNA reads TGTGCCAGCAGCTTAGGGTTAGGACGCAGCACAGATACGCAGTATTTT.

The V call is TRBV2, the J call TRBJ2-1; 7 positions agree with TRBD2. The CDR3 covers 13 residues. Looked up from germline, CDR1 is SNHLY and CDR2 is FYNNEI. V shed 6 bases, J shed 7 bases, and the junction held 6 bases outside the gene matches. The DNA of the CDR3 is TGTGCCAGCAGGCCCGGGACTACAAATGAGCAGTTCTTC. Amino acid sequence: CASRPGTTNEQFF.

The chain links TRBV9 to TRBJ2-5; TRBD1 matches at 7 bases. After removal of 0 bases from V and 4 bases from J, the junction contained 3 bases not matched to a gene. The CDR3 is made up of 14 amino acids. Germline CDR1 and CDR2: SGDLS and YYNGEE. The CDR3 region is CASSVEGAAETQYF. As DNA, the CDR3 is TGTGCCAGCAGCGTAGAGGGGGCTGCAGAGACCCAGTACTTC.

V usage is TRBV30 and J usage is TRBJ2-2, with D possibly TRBD1 on 6 matching bases. CDR3 size: 16 residues. Trimming removed 7 bases from V and 0 bases from J, with 18 bases in between. CDR1 GTSNPN and CDR2 SVGIG come from the germline V gene (reference sequence). CDR3 sequence (DNA): TGTGCCTCCAAATATCGGGACACCCCGAACACCGGGGAGCTGTTTTTT. Translated, it gives CASKYRDTPNTGELFF.

V usage is TRBV4-3 and J usage is TRBJ2-1; D gene unclear. The V end lost 6 bases, the J end lost 8 bases, and 11 bases lay between the germline ends. Germline V gene sequence: CDR1 LGHNA, CDR2 YSLEER. The CDR3 contains 12 residues. CDR3 DNA: TGCGCCAGCAGTCACGGATGGGATGAGCAGTTCTTC. Translated: CASSHGWDEQFF.

This chain joins TRBV19 and TRBJ2-7, with TRBD1 matching 12 bases. The CDR3 spans 14 residues. V lost 8 bases, J lost 6 bases, and 8 bases stayed unmatched. Germline CDR1 reads LNHDA; CDR2 reads SQIVND (reference sequence). CDR3 coding DNA: TGTGCCAGTTCCTTCGGGACAGGGGGCTTCGAGCAGTACTTC. It yields the protein CASSFGTGGFEQYF.

The chain couples TRBV28 to TRBJ1-5; D gene unclear. Germline assignment: CDR1 MDHEN and CDR2 SYDVKM. The germline V and J ends were trimmed by 3 bases and 2 bases, with 8 bases remaining between them. There are 14 residues in the CDR3. The CDR3: CASSFPSGNQPQHF. Written as DNA, the CDR3 is TGTGCCAGCAGTTTTCCCAGCGGCAATCAGCCCCAGCATTTT.

This chain joins TRBV5-1 and TRBJ1-1; D not resolved. The CDR3 contains 15 residues. V was trimmed by 2 bases and J by 4 bases, leaving 15 bases between them. CDR1 is SGHRS and CDR2 is YFSETQ in the germline V gene. The CDR3 sequence: CASSLWEGGGTEAFF. The CDR3 DNA reads as TGCGCCAGCAGCTTATGGGAGGGAGGAGGCACTGAAGCTTTCTTT.

This chain connects TRBV19 to TRBJ2-7; 7 bases fit TRBD1. The germline V gene encodes CDR1 LNHDA and CDR2 SQIVND (reference sequence). The CDR3 sequence is 14 residues long. V was clipped by 3 bases and J by 2 bases; unmatched bases: 4. The CDR3 spells CASSMMGQTYEQYF. The CDR3 coding sequence is TGTGCCAGTAGTATGATGGGACAGACCTACGAGCAGTACTTC. Based on the CDR3 plus reference TRBV19 and TRBJ2-7, the full variable domain is DGGITQSPKYLFRKEGQNVTLSCEQNLNHDAMYWYRQDPGQGLRLIYYSQIVNDFQKGDIAEGYSVSREKKESFPLTVTSAQKNPTAFYLCASSMMGQTYEQYFGPGTRLTVT.